Listed below are T cell receptor beta chains from one sample, sequenced in a study of T cell responses to AZD1222 COVID-19 vaccine. TCRdb's copy holds only in-frame clones and misses some; the assay was immunoSEQ multiplex PCR. The table includes 110,000 to 150,000 clones, about nine tenths detected once. The starting material was peripheral blood, obtained on day 0 of AZD1222 vaccination. These receptors were obtained from an adult in good health. Each CDR3 is given with its conserved first and last residue. A D gene is named only where the DNA matches it firmly. A row's size may be missing; if present it is once, few, many or a size class.

size	D	V	J	length	CDR3	DNA
.	.	TRBV10-3	TRBJ1-4	15	CAISPGHSRGEKLFF	TGTGCCATCAGTCCGGGACACTCCCGAGGGGAAAAACTGTTTTTT
.	.	TRBV19	TRBJ1-1	14	CASSIGGLNTEAFF	TGTGCCAGTAGTATAGGTGGGCTGAACACTGAAGCTTTCTTT
.	.	TRBV30	TRBJ1-1	17	CAWSLGLPDGGNTEAFF	TGTGCCTGGAGTCTCGGTTTGCCGGACGGGGGAAACACTGAAGCTTTCTTT
once	TRBD1	TRBV5-1	TRBJ1-3	13	CASRDRTGNTIYF	TGCGCCAGCCGGGACAGAACTGGAAACACCATATATTTT
.	.	TRBV6-1	TRBJ2-7	15	CASSEGDGHTYEQYF	TGTGCCAGCAGTGAAGGGGACGGGCATACCTACGAGCAGTACTTC
.	.	TRBV9	TRBJ1-3	16	CASSVAREDSGNTIYF	TGTGCCAGCAGCGTGGCCAGGGAGGATTCTGGAAACACCATATATTTT
.	TRBD1	TRBV7-2	TRBJ2-2	15	CASSLGKGAGGELFF	TGTGCCAGCAGCTTAGGGAAGGGGGCTGGCGGGGAGCTGTTTTTT
.	.	TRBV30	TRBJ1-1	12	CAWSRAPGLPDF	TGTGCCTGGAGCAGGGCCCCGGGCCTCCCGGACTTT
.	TRBD1	TRBV14	TRBJ1-6	16	CASSQVTGRQDSPLHF	TGTGCCAGCAGCCAGGTGACAGGGCGTCAGGATTCACCCCTCCACTTT
many	.	TRBV10-2	TRBJ1-4	11	CASSDWEKLFF	TGCGCCAGCAGTGATTGGGAAAAACTGTTTTTT
.	.	TRBV9	TRBJ1-1	14	CASSVNQGYTEAFF	TGTGCCAGCAGCGTTAACCAGGGGTACACTGAAGCTTTCTTT
.	.	TRBV9	TRBJ2-1	15	CASSVDGFKGDEQFF	TGTGCCAGCAGCGTAGACGGCTTTAAGGGCGATGAGCAGTTCTTC
.	.	TRBV4-3	TRBJ2-1	13	CASSQGPVNEQFF	TGCGCCAGCAGCCAAGGACCAGTCAATGAGCAGTTCTTC
.	TRBD1	TRBV30	TRBJ1-2	15	CAWRRGRDRVEGYTF	TGTGCCTGGAGGCGGGGACGAGACAGGGTGGAGGGCTACACCTTC
.	.	TRBV7-2	TRBJ1-6	16	CASSPEGTQGNSPLHF	TGTGCCAGCAGCCCCGAAGGGACCCAGGGGAATTCACCCCTCCACTTT
medium-sized	.	TRBV19	TRBJ1-2	14	CASTGIPINYGYTF	TGTGCCAGTACGGGCATTCCTATCAACTATGGCTACACCTTC
.	TRBD1	TRBV5-6	TRBJ2-1	15	CASSRQGPSIGEQFF	TGTGCCAGCAGCAGACAGGGTCCCTCCATAGGTGAGCAGTTCTTC
.	.	TRBV27	TRBJ2-5	13	CASKAVGQETQYF	TGTGCCAGCAAGGCTGTTGGCCAAGAGACCCAGTACTTC
.	.	TRBV15	TRBJ2-1	12	CATRGPYNEQFF	TGTGCCACCAGGGGGCCCTACAATGAGCAGTTCTTC
.	.	TRBV6-5	TRBJ2-7	12	CASSSTTYEQYF	TGTGCCAGCAGTTCCACTACCTACGAGCAGTACTTC
.	.	TRBV5-5	TRBJ1-6	17	CASRSRQAPDYNSPLHF	TGTGCCAGCAGATCCCGACAGGCGCCAGATTATAATTCACCCCTCCACTTT
.	TRBD2	TRBV5-4	TRBJ2-3	15	CASSLMGGGTDTQYF	TGTGCCAGCAGCCTCATGGGGGGGGGCACAGATACGCAGTATTTT
once	.	TRBV18	TRBJ1-1	15	CASSPSEGSGTEAFF	TGTGCCAGCTCACCATCCGAAGGGTCCGGCACTGAAGCTTTCTTT
once	.	TRBV6-5	TRBJ1-1	14	CASNYRGPGTEAFF	TGTGCCAGCAACTACCGGGGGCCGGGGACCGAAGCTTTCTTT
.	.	TRBV7-2	TRBJ2-1	14	CASSLVVQGDRPFF	TGTGCCAGCAGCTTAGTGGTCCAGGGCGACCGGCCGTTCTTC
.	.	TRBV19	TRBJ1-1	14	CASRSLRGNTEAFF	TGTGCCAGTAGATCACTCAGGGGGAACACTGAAGCTTTCTTT
.	TRBD1	TRBV12-3/TRBV12-4	TRBJ1-2	12	CASTRTGGGYTF	TGTGCCAGCACCCGGACAGGGGGAGGCTACACCTTC
.	TRBD1	TRBV27	TRBJ2-7	16	CASSIRQGFSSYEQYF	TGTGCCAGCAGTATCCGACAGGGTTTTTCCTCCTACGAGCAGTACTTC
.	.	TRBV6-5	TRBJ1-5	14	CASNSGRGNQPQHF	TGTGCCAGCAATTCGGGAAGGGGCAATCAGCCCCAGCATTTT
.	.	TRBV7-9	TRBJ1-2	13	CASSFDTGASYTF	TGTGCCAGCAGCTTCGATACGGGGGCGAGCTACACCTTC
.	TRBD1	TRBV11-2	TRBJ1-2	15	CASSLLTGGNYGYTF	TGTGCCAGCAGCTTACTGACAGGGGGAAACTATGGCTACACCTTC
.	.	TRBV19	TRBJ2-7	14	CASSIAGANYEQYF	TGTGCCAGTAGTATAGCCGGGGCTAACTACGAGCAGTACTTC